This TCR beta chain was observed in a study of shared clonotypes between healthy human individuals. This CDR3 spans 21 amino acids. Germline V lookup: CDR1 MDHEN, CDR2 SYDVKM. Trimming at V came to 2 bases and at J to 4 bases, leaving 18 bases not matched to a gene. This clone has only a few counts. Its antigen remains unknown. Here immunoSEQ multiplex PCR was the method, and the copy in TCRdb shows in-frame clones only, minus some. In the table there are about 710,000 clones, about two thirds of which are singletons. Both subsets, CD45RA+ naive and CD45RA-negative memory, were split from the CD4+ cells. General study findings and limits: The genetic and exposure-history diversity represented was limited by few donors.

The sequenced sample was memory CD4+ T cells sorted from blood. Subset: CD45RA-negative fraction. The clonotype originates from a woman between 25 and 40 years old in good health. This rearrangement joins TRBV28 to TRBJ2-3, with TRBD2 matching over 13 bases. The CDR3 loop reads CASSLDQLTSGRAYFPDTQYF. CDR3 coding DNA: TGTGCCAGCAGTTTAGACCAATTAACTAGCGGGAGGGCCTACTTCCCAGATACGCAGTATTTT.